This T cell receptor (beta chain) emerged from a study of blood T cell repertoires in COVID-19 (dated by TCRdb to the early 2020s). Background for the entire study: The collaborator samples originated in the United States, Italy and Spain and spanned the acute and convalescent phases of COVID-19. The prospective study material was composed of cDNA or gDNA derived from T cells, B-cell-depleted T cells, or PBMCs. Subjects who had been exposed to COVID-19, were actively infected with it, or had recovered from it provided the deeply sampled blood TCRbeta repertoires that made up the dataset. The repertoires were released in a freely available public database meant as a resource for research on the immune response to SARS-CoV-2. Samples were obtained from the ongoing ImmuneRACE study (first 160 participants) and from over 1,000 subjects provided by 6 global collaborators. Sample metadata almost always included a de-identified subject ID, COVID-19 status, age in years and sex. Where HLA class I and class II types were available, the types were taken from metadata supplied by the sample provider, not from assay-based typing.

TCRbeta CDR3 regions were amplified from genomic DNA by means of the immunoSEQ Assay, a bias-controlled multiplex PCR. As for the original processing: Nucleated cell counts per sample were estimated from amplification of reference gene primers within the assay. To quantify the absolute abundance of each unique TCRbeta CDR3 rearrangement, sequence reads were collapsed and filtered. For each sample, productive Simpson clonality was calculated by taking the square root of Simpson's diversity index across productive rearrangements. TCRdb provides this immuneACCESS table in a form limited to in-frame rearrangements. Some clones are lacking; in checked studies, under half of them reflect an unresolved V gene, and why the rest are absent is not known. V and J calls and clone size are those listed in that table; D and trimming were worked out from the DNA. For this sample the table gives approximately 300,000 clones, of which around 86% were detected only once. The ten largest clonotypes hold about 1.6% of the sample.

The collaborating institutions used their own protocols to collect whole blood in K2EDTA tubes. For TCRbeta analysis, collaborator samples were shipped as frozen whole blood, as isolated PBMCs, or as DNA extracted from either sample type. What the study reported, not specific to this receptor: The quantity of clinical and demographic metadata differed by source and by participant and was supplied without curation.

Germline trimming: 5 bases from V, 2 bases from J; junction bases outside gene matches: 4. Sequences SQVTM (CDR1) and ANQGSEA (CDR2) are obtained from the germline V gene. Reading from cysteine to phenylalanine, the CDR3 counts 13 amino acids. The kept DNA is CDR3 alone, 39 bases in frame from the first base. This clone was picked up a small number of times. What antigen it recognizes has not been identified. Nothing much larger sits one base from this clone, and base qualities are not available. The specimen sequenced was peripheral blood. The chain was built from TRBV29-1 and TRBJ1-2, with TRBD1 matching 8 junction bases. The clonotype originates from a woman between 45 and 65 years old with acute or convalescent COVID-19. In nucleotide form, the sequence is TGCAGCGTTCTAGGACAGGGCAACTATGGCTACACCTTC. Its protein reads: CSVLGQGNYGYTF.